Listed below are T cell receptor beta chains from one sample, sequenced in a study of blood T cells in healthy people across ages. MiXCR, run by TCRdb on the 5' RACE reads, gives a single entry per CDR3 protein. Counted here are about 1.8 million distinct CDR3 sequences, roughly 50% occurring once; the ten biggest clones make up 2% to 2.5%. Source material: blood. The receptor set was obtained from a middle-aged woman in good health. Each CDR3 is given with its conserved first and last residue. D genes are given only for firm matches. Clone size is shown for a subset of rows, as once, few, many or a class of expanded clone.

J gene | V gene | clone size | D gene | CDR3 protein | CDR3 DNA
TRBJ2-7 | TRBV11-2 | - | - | CASTPTSYGEQYF | TGTGCCAGCACCCCAACCTCCTACGGCGAGCAGTACTTC
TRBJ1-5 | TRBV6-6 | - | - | CASSYLVGAVNSQPQHF | TGTGCCAGCAGTTACTTGGTCGGCGCGGTTAATAGTCAGCCCCAGCATTTT
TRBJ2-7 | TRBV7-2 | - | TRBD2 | CASSLVREANEQYF | TGTGCCAGCAGCTTAGTTCGGGAGGCCAACGAGCAGTACTTC
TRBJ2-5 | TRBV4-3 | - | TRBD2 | CASSQGRGGWQETQYF | TGCGCCAGCAGCCAAGGACGCGGGGGGTGGCAAGAGACCCAGTACTTC
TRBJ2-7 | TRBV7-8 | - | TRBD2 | CAGSLGGTSGVSYEQYF | TGTGCCGGCAGCTTAGGCGGGACTAGCGGGGTCTCCTACGAGCAGTACTTC
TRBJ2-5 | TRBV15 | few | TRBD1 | CATISGGGGQETQYF | TGTGCCACCATCTCAGGGGGCGGTGGGCAAGAGACCCAGTACTTC
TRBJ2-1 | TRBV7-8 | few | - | CASSLARTQRGGEQFF | TGTGCCAGCAGCTTAGCGAGGACTCAAAGGGGAGGTGAGCAGTTCTTC
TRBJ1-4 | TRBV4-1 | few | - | CASSQEGVVREKLFF | TGCGCCAGCAGCCAAGAGGGGGTCGTGAGGGAAAAACTGTTTTTT
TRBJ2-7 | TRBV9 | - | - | CASSPYSGWLFEQYF | TGTGCCAGCAGCCCGTATTCAGGGTGGCTTTTCGAGCAGTACTTC
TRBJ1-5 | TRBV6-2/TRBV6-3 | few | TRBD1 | CASSFGQGDQPQHF | TGTGCCAGCAGTTTCGGACAGGGCGATCAGCCCCAGCATTTT
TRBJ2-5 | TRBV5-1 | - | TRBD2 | CASSQNLAGTQTQYF | TGCGCCAGCAGCCAAAACCTAGCGGGGACACAGACCCAGTACTTC
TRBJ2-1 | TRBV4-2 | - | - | CASSQERGVGPTDEQFF | TGTGCCAGCAGCCAAGAACGCGGGGTCGGACCTACCGATGAGCAGTTCTTC
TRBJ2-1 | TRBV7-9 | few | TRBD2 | CASSFSGGGSYNEQFF | TGTGCCAGCAGCTTTAGCGGGGGAGGCTCCTACAATGAGCAGTTCTTC
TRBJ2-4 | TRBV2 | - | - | CASSERSQGGGNIQYF | TGTGCCAGCAGTGAAAGGAGTCAGGGTGGGGGAAACATTCAGTACTTC
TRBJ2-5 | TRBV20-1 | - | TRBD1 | CSADVGERGRGTQYF | TGCAGTGCAGATGTAGGGGAGAGGGGGCGCGGGACCCAGTACTTC
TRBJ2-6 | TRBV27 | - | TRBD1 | CASSLFRGRDFGANVLTF | TGTGCCAGCAGTTTATTTAGGGGGCGCGACTTTGGGGCCAACGTCCTGACTTTC
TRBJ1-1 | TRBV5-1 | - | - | CASSSNREWDTEAFF | TGCGCCAGCAGCTCCAACAGGGAGTGGGACACTGAAGCTTTCTTT
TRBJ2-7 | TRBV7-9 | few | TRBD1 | CASSATGSGEQYF | TGTGCCAGCAGCGCGACAGGGTCCGGCGAGCAGTACTTC
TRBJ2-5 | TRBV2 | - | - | CVIEDRGGRLGETQYF | TGTGTCATTGAGGACAGAGGAGGGAGGCTTGGAGAGACCCAGTACTTC
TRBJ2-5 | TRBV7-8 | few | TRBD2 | CASSLQRGLGETQYF | TGTGCCAGCAGCTTACAGCGGGGGTTGGGCGAGACCCAGTACTTC
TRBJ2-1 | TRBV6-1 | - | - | CASSALEENEQFF | TGTGCCAGCAGTGCACTAGAGGAGAATGAGCAGTTCTTC
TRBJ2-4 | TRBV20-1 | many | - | CSVTAGSGNIQYF | TGCAGTGTTACCGCGGGTTCCGGAAACATTCAGTACTTC
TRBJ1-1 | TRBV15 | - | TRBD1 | CATGGQLNTEAFF | TGTGCCACCGGGGGACAGCTGAACACTGAAGCTTTCTTT
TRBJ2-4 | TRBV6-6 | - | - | CATSIQGNIAKNIQYF | TGTGCCACCTCTATACAGGGAAACATAGCCAAAAACATTCAGTACTTC
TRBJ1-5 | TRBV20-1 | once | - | CSARGAASWPQHF | TGCAGTGCTAGAGGGGCAGCGAGTTGGCCCCAGCATTTT
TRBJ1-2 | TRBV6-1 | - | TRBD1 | CASSERRTGGNYGYTF | TGTGCCAGCAGTGAACGCCGGACAGGGGGCAACTATGGCTACACCTTC